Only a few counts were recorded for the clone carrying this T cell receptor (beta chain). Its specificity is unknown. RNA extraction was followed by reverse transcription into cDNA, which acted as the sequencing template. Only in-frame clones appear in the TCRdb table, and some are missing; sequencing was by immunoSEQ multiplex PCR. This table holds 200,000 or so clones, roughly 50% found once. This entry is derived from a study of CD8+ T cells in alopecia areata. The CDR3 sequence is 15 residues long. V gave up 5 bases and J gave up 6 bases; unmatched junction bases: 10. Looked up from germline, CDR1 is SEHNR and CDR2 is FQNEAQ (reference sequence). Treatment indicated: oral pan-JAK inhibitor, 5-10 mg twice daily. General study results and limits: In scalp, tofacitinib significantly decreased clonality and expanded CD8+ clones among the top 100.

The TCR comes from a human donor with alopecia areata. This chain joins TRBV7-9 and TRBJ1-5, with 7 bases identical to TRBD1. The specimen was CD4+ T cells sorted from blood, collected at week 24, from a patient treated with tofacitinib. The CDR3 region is CASSPFTGEGQPQHF. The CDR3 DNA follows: TGTGCCAGCAGCCCTTTTACAGGGGAGGGTCAGCCCCAGCATTTT.